This T cell receptor (beta chain) was documented in a study of low-dose radiotherapy and immunotherapy resistance in tumors. At least ten counts were recorded for this clonotype. V was cut by 2 bases and J by 5 bases, with 14 bases left in between. Germline lookup yields CDR1 SGHRS and CDR2 YFSETQ. This CDR3 is 15 amino acids long. Covering alpha and beta chains, TRAV- and TRBV-specific primers were used for the first-strand cDNA. For amplifying TCRs, the PCR ran for approximately 18 cycles with Phusion, which was used together with a constant-region primer and the adapter on the V primers. TCRdb passed the reads through MiXCR, listing each CDR3 protein once. The sample shows around 60,000 distinct CDR3 sequences, less than 30% of them seen only once. Noted time point: after trial treatment. Treatment indicated: LDRT plus nivolumab, ipilimumab, low-dose cyclophosphamide and aspirin (RACIN trial).

The TCR was taken from a male donor with prostate cancer. Sequences were derived from PBMCs, sampled after low-dose radiotherapy plus immunotherapy. This chain joins TRBV5-1 and TRBJ2-1; D is possibly TRBD1 (5 bases). The CDR3 DNA sequence: TGCGCCAGCAGCTTATACTCTTTAGGGGACAATGAGCAGTTCTTC. It translates to CASSLYSLGDNEQFF.